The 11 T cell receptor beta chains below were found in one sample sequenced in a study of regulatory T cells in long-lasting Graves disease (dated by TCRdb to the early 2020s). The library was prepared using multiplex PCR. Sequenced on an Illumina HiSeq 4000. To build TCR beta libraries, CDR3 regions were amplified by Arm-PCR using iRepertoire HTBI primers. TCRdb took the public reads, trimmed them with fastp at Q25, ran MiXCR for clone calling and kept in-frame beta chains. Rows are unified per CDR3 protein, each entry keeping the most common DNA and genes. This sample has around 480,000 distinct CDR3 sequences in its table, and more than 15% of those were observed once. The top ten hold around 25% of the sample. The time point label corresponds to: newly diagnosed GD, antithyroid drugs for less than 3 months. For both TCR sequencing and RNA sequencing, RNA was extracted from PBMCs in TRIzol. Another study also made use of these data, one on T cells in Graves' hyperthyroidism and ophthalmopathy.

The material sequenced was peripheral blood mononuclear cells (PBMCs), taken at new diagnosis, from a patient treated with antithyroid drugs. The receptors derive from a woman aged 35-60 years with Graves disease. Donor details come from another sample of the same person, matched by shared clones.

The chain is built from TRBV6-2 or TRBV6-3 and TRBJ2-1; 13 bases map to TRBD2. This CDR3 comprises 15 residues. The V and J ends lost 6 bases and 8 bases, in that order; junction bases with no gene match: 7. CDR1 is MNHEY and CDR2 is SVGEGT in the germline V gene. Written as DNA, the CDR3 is TGTGCCAGCAGCCTCACTAGCGGGAGGGCCGATGAGCAGTTCTTC. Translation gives CASSLTSGRADEQFF.

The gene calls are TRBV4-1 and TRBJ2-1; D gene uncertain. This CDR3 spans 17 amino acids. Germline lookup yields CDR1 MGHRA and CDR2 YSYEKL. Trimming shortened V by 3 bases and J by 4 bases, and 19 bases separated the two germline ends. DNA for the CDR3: TGCGCCAGCAGCCAGAACTTCCTCAATATGGGATACAATGAGCAGTTCTTC. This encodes CASSQNFLNMGYNEQFF.

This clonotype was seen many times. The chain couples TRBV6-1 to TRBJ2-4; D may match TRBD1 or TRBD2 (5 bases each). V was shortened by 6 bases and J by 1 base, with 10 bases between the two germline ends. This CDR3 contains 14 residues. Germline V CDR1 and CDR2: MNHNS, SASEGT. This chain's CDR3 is CASSPRDAKNIQYF. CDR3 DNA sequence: TGTGCCAGCAGCCCTCGGGACGCCAAAAACATTCAGTACTTC.

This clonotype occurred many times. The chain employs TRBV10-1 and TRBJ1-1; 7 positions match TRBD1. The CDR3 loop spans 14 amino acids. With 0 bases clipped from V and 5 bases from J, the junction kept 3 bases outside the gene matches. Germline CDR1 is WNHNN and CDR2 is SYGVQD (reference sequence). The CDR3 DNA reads TGCGCCAGCAGTGAGTCGGGCAGGGGGACTGAAGCTTTCTTT. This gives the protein CASSESGRGTEAFF.

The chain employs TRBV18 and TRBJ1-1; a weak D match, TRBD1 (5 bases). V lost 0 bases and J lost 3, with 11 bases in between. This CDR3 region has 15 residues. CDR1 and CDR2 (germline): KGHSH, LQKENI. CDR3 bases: TGTGCCAGCTCACCACCGAATAGAGGGGACACTGAAGCTTTCTTT. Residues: CASSPPNRGDTEAFF.

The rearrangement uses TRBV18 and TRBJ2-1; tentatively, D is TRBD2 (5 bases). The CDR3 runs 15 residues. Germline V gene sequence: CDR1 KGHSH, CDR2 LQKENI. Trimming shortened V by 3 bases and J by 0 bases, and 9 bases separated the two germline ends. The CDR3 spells CASSPGESSYNEQFF. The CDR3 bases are TGTGCCAGCTCACCCGGGGAAAGCTCCTACAATGAGCAGTTCTTC.

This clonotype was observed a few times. The CDR3 here is CAIGTSGYNEQFF. DNA of the CDR3: TGTGCCATTGGGACTAGCGGATACAATGAGCAGTTCTTC. This rearrangement joins TRBV10-3 to TRBJ2-1, with 11 bases fitting TRBD2. The CDR3 length is 13 residues. The germline V gene has CDR1 ENHRY and CDR2 SYGVKD. With V trimmed by 9 bases and J by 4 bases, 2 bases remained unmatched.

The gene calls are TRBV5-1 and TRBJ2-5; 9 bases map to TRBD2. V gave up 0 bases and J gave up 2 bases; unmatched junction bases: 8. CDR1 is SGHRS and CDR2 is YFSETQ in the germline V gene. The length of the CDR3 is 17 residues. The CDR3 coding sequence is TGCGCCAGCAGCTTGGGAGCCTTAGCGGGGGCGCAAGAGACCCAGTACTTC. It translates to CASSLGALAGAQETQYF. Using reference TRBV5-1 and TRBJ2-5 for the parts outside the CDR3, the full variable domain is KAGVTQTPRYLIKTRGQQVTLSCSPISGHRSVSWYQQTPGQGLQFLFEYFSETQRNKGNFPGRFSGRQFSNSRSEMNVSTLELGDSALYLCASSLGALAGAQETQYFGPGTRLLVL.

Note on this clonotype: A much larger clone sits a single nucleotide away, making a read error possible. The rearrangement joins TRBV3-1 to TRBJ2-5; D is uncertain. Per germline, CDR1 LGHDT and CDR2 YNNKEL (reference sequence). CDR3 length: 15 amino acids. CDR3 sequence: CASSQPTGRQEIQYF. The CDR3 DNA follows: TGTGCCAGCAGCCAACCGACGGGCAGGCAAGAGATCCAGTACTTC.

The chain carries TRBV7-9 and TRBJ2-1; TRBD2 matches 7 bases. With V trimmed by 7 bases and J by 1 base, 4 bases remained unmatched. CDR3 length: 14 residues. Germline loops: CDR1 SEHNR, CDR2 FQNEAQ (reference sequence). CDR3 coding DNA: TGTGCCAGCACCCCGGGACTATCCTACAATGAGCAGTTCTTC. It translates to CASTPGLSYNEQFF. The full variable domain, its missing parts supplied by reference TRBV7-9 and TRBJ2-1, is DTGVSQNPRHKITKRGQNVTFRCDPISEHNRLYWYRQTLGQGPEFLTYFQNEAQLEKSRLLSDRFSAERPKGSFSTLEIQRTEQGDSAMYLCASTPGLSYNEQFFGPGTRLTVL.

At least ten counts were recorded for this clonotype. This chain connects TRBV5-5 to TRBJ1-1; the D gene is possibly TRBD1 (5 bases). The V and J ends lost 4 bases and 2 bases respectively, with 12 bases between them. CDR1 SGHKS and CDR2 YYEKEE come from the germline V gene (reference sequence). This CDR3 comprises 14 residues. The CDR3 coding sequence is TGTGCCAGCAGCAACAGGTTCGGTAACACTGAAGCTTTCTTT. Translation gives CASSNRFGNTEAFF. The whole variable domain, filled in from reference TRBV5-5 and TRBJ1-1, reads DAGVTQSPTHLIKTRGQQVTLRCSPISGHKSVSWYQQVLGQGPQFIFQYYEKEERGRGNFPDRFSARQFPNYSSELNVNALLLGDSALYLCASSNRFGNTEAFFGQGTRLTVV.